The source of this T cell receptor beta chain is a study of cytomegalovirus exposure and HLA in healthy donors (dated by TCRdb to about 2017). Looking at the study overall: According to an earlier analysis of 550 to 750 of the donors, some 180 million T cells yielded roughly 110 million unique TCR beta sequences and about 300 Gb of sequence data. An early release that covered about 600 HLA-typed donors contained 300 to 350 gigabases of sequencing data and 85 million to 100 million unique TCR sequences. The genetic ancestry cluster associated with self-reported Caucasian donors included roughly four fifths of the roughly 400 genotyped donors. The study aimed to test whether signatures of past pathogen exposure could be identified by cataloging public T cell receptors. Using immunosequencing, the study profiled T cell repertoires from 640 or so subjects and related those repertoires to cytomegalovirus serostatus. Besides the first cohort of approximately 710 subjects, a separate validation cohort made up of 120 different subjects was used. The study combined high-throughput TCR immunosequencing, statistical association of individual TCRs with disease status, and machine learning to predict cytomegalovirus infection status. To study patterns of TCR occurrence, a later analysis re-analyzed previously published TCR beta repertoires from under 750 donors and added high-resolution HLA genotyping. In the later analysis, no new phenotypic data were used to find candidate immune exposures; instead, reliance was placed on TCR beta sequences and their occurrence across donors. An earlier analysis of about 620 of the donors applied high-throughput TCR beta sequencing to assess whether each TCR beta V gene segment acted as functional or pseudogenic. Donor age, sex, ethnicity and CMV serostatus were compiled together with the repertoire data. A later genetic analysis took genome-wide SNP genotypes for about 55% of the 666 donors and used that subset as a discovery cohort. All discovery cohort repertoires had been generated using a single sequencing platform. Class I and class II HLA loci were covered by the typing at four-digit resolution. The number of donors typed differed by locus, with roughly 620-640 for A, B, C, DRB1 and DQB1, 522 for DQA1, some 570 for DPA1, and over 400 for DPB1. Roughly 5 DR-DQ haplotypes were handled as single units for association and clustering, since linkage in the cohort was strong. Across around 400 genotyped donors of the cohort, an average of about 240,000 unique TCR beta nucleotide sequences per donor were sequenced, and approximately 17% of those sequences were non-productive. The research as a whole found: HLA typing was unavailable for some donors at each locus, so association tests used only the typed subset. At a false discovery rate of 0.05, a later analysis linked around 17,000 TCR beta sequences to specific HLA alleles. The classifier was reported to diagnose cytomegalovirus status with high specificity and sensitivity in both the original and validation cohorts. Linkage disequilibrium might explain the correlated functional status among segregating V segments, but an unknown experimental factor could not be ruled out. A further reported finding was that TCR beta sequences accurately predicted the HLA-A and HLA-B alleles for most subjects in the first cohort. An association between a missense DCLRE1C variant and V-gene and J-gene trimming of TCR beta chains was found in a later genetic analysis and replicated in an independent cohort. The authors suggested that the approach could potentially be generalized to other disease states and immunological phenotypes. The presence/absence analyses assumed that sequencing depth was roughly uniform across donors, and that assumption may not be true. A later analysis found that TCR association rates varied across HLA loci, with DRB1 alleles showing the most associated TCRs and HLA-C alleles the fewest. A later genetic analysis reported fewer N-insertions in productive TCRs among donors in an Asian-associated ancestry cluster than the roughly 640-donor mean. In a later analysis, most CMV-associated TCR beta chains were found to appear HLA-restricted, with HLA associations seemingly driven largely by CMV exposure. According to a later analysis, parvovirus B19, influenza, CMV and Epstein-Barr virus appeared linked to several top co-occurrence clusters. In vitro tests confirmed that a few of the cytomegalovirus-associated TCR beta chains recognize cytomegalovirus antigens. In a later analysis, HLA-associated TCR beta chains were found to be more clonally expanded and to have lower generation probabilities than equally common non-associated chains. Most TCR sequences were seen in very few donors, while some public TCRs were found in many individuals. A total of 150 to 200 TCR beta chains were listed by the study as associated with cytomegalovirus. Immune exposure information for the cohort was limited to CMV serostatus. When HLA alleles, especially DR and DQ, strongly co-occurred, TCR associations were difficult to assign to individual alleles. Some IMGT-functional V segments, including TRBV6-2 and TRBV6-3, could not be distinguished by the 87-base-pair reads and were therefore excluded. A cluster of highly shared sequence variants was judged likely to be a technical artifact of the sequencing pipeline. In an earlier analysis of approximately 590 of the donors, most TCR beta V segments appeared in productive rearrangements about 87% or about 30% of the time, broadly matching IMGT annotations. This cohort had only TCR beta chains sequenced, and the lack of alpha or paired-chain data limited which features could be detected. Some 16 rarely observed V segments, including chromosome 9 orphons, were excluded from the earlier analysis of approximately 500 of the donors because counts were too low.

In total, about 650 healthy bone marrow donors made up the cohort. Cohort members were all nominally healthy when sampled, although unrecorded immune exposures were likely present. The donor tested CMV seropositive and was one of the 289 seropositive cohort members. A peripheral blood sample was collected from each donor, and TCR beta sequencing was performed on peripheral blood mononuclear cells. The Qiagen DNeasy Blood Extraction Kit was used to extract genomic DNA from the blood cell samples. Reading the germline V gene gives CDR1 KGHSH and CDR2 LQKENI. The CDR3 starts with the cysteine, ends with the phenylalanine, and has 14 residues. Of all the DNA, just the CDR3 is kept, 42 bases in frame from base 1. Relative to germline, V is 4 bases shorter and J is 0 bases shorter, with 9 bases between their ends. Libraries were made using the immunoSEQ multiplex PCR assay. For the multiplex PCR, a mixture combining 60 forward primers for TCR Vbeta segments and 13 reverse primers for TCR Jbeta segments was used. The CDR3 region of rearranged TCR beta genes was amplified from genomic DNA with a multiplex PCR assay. The amplified TCR beta libraries were sequenced on the Illumina HiSeq System as 87-base-pair reads. The authors' analysis ran thus. A later analysis counted about 76 million unique TCR beta chains across the 666 repertoires, and approximately 11 million of these chains were shared by at least two donors. Raw reads were error-corrected and collapsed into unique sequences with a nearest-neighbor algorithm that merged closely related sequences to remove PCR and sequencing errors. CDR3 sequences were aligned to IMGT reference sequences to assign V, D and J gene segments. Each retained sequence needed at least a six-nucleotide match to both a V gene segment and a J gene segment. A rearrangement was called productive if the CDR3 had no stop codons and remained in frame with V and J, and every other rearrangement was called non-productive. CDR3 was defined according to IMGT convention as the region running from the second conserved V-encoded cysteine to the conserved J-encoded phenylalanine. Sequences without an unambiguous match to a single V gene segment were excluded from the earlier analysis of a few hundred of the donors. In an earlier analysis of a few hundred of the donors, V segments were called functional above 56.7% productive rearrangements and were called segregating when the between-donor standard deviation exceeded 5%. A statistical classification framework was built to diagnose cytomegalovirus status from the catalog of TCR beta chain sequences. V and J gene assignment, in a later analysis, came from comparing TCR nucleotide sequences with IMGT/GENE-DB human TR gene sequences. The TCRdist pipeline was used in a later analysis to assign CDR3 sequences and most-parsimonious VDJ recombination scenarios. In a later analysis, each TCR beta chain was defined by its CDR3 amino acid sequence together with its V-gene family, and reads without a unique V-gene family were excluded. As a way to deal with suspected cross-contamination and a sequencing artifact, a later analysis dropped roughly 620 nucleotide sequences that were highly shared and had low generation probability. In a later analysis, a clonal expansion index was calculated for each public chain from normalized within-repertoire ranks of inferred template counts. A later analysis computed generation probabilities with a VDJ recombination model fitted to out-of-frame rearrangements, and checked the results against IGoR. In a later analysis, TCR-TCR, TCR-HLA and TCR-CMV co-occurrence was scored with hypergeometric tests, and a repertoire-size bias correction was applied to TCR pairs. In a later analysis, false discovery rates were estimated by permuting HLA or CMV assignments 20 times. In a later analysis, co-occurring TCRs were grouped with DBSCAN, and TCRdist sequence similarity was added when clustering was performed within HLA-allele-positive subsets. Co-occurrence clustering excluded repertoires with fewer than 30,000 or more than 120,000 public chains, plus five with anomalous nucleotide sharing. TCRdb's version of the immuneACCESS table is confined to in-frame rearrangements and falls short of the full clone set. An unresolved V gene accounts for under half of the shortfall where checked; the remainder is of unknown origin. For V, J and clone size, that table is used; D and trimming come from the DNA. In this sample the table shows roughly 110,000 clones, around 82% of which occur a single time. In total, the top ten clones hold 5.4% of the sample.

For this clone: The antigen it recognizes is unknown. Within one base of it there is no much larger clone, and no base qualities were kept.

The sequence was obtained from a woman aged 30 to 39 in good health and CMV-seropositive. Sequencing used PBMCs. This chain joins TRBV18 to TRBJ1-1; TRBD1 might be the D gene, on 5 matching bases. CDR3 loop: CASSRAGLNTEAFF. The nucleotides read TGTGCCAGCTCACGGGCGGGACTGAACACTGAAGCTTTCTTT. When the CDR3 is completed using the reference TRBV18 and TRBJ1-1 genes on either side, the full variable domain is NAGVMQNPRHLVRRRGQEARLRCSPMKGHSHVYWYRQLPEEGLKFMVYLQKENIIDESGMPKERFSAEFPKEGPSILRIQQVVRGDSAAYFCASSRAGLNTEAFFGQGTRLTVV.